This T cell receptor (beta chain) is drawn from a study of T cell responses to AZD1222 COVID-19 vaccine. Study-wide points: Vaccine-related CD4 TCRs covered spike, predominating at 160-218 and 743-854. A rise in Spike-specific TCR breadth and depth followed two AZD1222 doses. Donor demographics were predominantly white British with a female majority; clonal diversity may be underestimated.

As regards this clone: Its antigen is still unknown.

The method was immunoSEQ multiplex PCR; TCRdb's version includes in-frame clones alone and lacks a portion of them. The sample shows approximately 57,000 clones, approximately 83% of them seen only once. Germline V CDR1 and CDR2: DFQATT, SNEGSKA (reference sequence). The CDR3 has 14 residues. V lost 3 bases, J lost 3 bases, and 6 bases stayed unmatched. Sequencing used peripheral blood, obtained on day 0 of AZD1222 vaccination. The source of this sequence is an adult in good health. This chain links TRBV20-1 with TRBJ1-1; 8 bases map to TRBD1. The CDR3 DNA follows: TGCAGTGCTAGTCTTCAGGGGGCGGACACTGAAGCTTTCTTT. Its protein is CSASLQGADTEAFF.